Below are 2 T cell receptor beta chains sequenced from a single sample in a study of cytomegalovirus exposure and HLA in healthy donors. The study ran its PCR with 60 Vbeta and 13 Jbeta primers. This table comes from immunoSEQ multiplex PCR, and its TCRdb copy is limited to in-frame clones, with some not included. The sample lists roughly 96,000 clones, around 79% occurring once. Sequencing used PBMCs. All receptors come from a woman in her 70s in good health and CMV-seropositive.

The CDR3 loop is CASSLRGSYEQYF. In DNA, the CDR3 is TGTGCCAGCAGTTTACGGGGCTCCTACGAGCAGTACTTC. The chain is built from TRBV28 and TRBJ2-7; a possible D gene is TRBD2 (5 bases). V shed 2 bases and J shed 0 bases, with 5 bases lying between them. This CDR3 is 13 amino acids long. Per the germline V gene, CDR1 is MDHEN and CDR2 is SYDVKM.

The CDR3 sequence: CASSFGTGLNQPQHF. The CDR3 DNA is TGTGCCAGCAGCTTTGGGACAGGGCTCAATCAGCCCCAGCATTTT. The rearrangement links TRBV7-2 to TRBJ1-5, with 9 nucleotides matching TRBD1. Germline-derived CDR1 and CDR2 are SGHTA and FQGNSA. The CDR3 runs 15 residues. V was clipped by 3 bases and J by 3 bases; unmatched bases: 3.